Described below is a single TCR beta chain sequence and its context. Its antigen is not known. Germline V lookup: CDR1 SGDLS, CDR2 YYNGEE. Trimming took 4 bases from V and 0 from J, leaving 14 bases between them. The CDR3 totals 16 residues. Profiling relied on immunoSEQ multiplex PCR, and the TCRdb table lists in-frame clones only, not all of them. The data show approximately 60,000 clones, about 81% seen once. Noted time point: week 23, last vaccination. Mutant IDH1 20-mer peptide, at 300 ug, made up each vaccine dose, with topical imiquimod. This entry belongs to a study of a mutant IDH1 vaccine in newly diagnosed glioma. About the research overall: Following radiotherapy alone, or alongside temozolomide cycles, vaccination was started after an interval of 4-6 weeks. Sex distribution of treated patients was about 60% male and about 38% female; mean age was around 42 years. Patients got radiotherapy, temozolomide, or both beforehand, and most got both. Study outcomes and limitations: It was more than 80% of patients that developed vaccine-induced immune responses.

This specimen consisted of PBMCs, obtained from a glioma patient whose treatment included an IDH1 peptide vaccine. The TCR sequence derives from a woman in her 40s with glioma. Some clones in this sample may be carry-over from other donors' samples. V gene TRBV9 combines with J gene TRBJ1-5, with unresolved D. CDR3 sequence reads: CASSSRHPYSNQPQHF. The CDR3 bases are TGTGCCAGCAGCTCCCGACACCCTTATAGCAATCAGCCCCAGCATTTT.